The 26 T cell receptor beta chains below all came from one sample that was sequenced in a study of T cell responses to AZD1222 COVID-19 vaccine. Some clones are missing from TCRdb's copy, which holds only in-frame ones; the method was immunoSEQ multiplex PCR. The profile shows fewer than 200,000 clones, just over 85% of them singletons. The sequencing used peripheral blood, collected 28 days after the second AZD1222 dose. Receptors originate from an adult who received the AZD1222 COVID-19 vaccine.

V is TRBV2 and J is TRBJ2-3; 8 positions agree with TRBD1. J was trimmed by 3 bases and V by 6 bases; bases with no gene match: 8. The CDR3 runs 15 residues. The V gene's germline CDR1 is SNHLY and CDR2 FYNNEI. The CDR3 spells CASSDRGIGTDTQYF. CDR3 nucleotides: TGTGCCAGCAGCGACAGGGGCATCGGGACAGATACGCAGTATTTT.

The chain combines TRBV6-1 with TRBJ1-2; no firm D call. Germline V lookup: CDR1 MNHNS, CDR2 SASEGT. The CDR3 contains 15 residues. The V end was cut by 0 bases, the J end by 4 bases, with 12 bases between. Here the CDR3 reads CASSEAGVVGYGYTF. In DNA, the CDR3 is TGTGCCAGCAGTGAAGCTGGGGTCGTCGGCTATGGCTACACCTTC.

This rearrangement joins TRBV7-3 to TRBJ2-2; D is ambiguous. CDR3 length: 14 amino acids. V lost 7 bases and J lost 4, with 13 bases in between. CDR1 and CDR2 (germline): SGHTA, FQGTGA. The CDR3 coding sequence is TGTGCCAGCACCCCCCGAGATGGCACCGGGGAGCTGTTTTTT. Its protein product is CASTPRDGTGELFF.

The rearrangement joins TRBV27 to TRBJ1-2; 8 nucleotides line up with TRBD1. Germline V gene lookup returns CDR1 MNHEY and CDR2 SMNVEV (reference sequence). The length of the CDR3 is 15 residues. The junction had 13 bases not matched to a gene; V was cut back by 5 bases and J by 8 bases. CDR3 bases: TGTGCCAGCAGTCCCAACCCTGACAGGGGTAGGGGCTACACCTTC. It encodes CASSPNPDRGRGYTF.

This chain uses TRBV4-2 with TRBJ1-3; weak D call: TRBD1 (5 bases). In germline, CDR1 is LGHNA, CDR2 YNFKEQ. There are 15 residues in the CDR3. The V and J ends lost 4 bases and 4 bases respectively, with 14 bases between them. The CDR3 bases are TGTGCCAGCAGCCCCCTTGGGGGTGGGGGAAACACCATATATTTT. This gives the protein CASSPLGGGGNTIYF.

The gene calls are TRBV7-2 and TRBJ1-2, with a weak D call TRBD1 (6 bases). Trimming left V 7 bases short and J 4 bases short, with 16 bases between. CDR3 length equals 14 residues. Looked up from germline, CDR1 is SGHTA and CDR2 is FQGNSA. The CDR3 reads CASTFGGAGYGYTF. CDR3 nucleotides: TGTGCCAGCACCTTTGGGGGGGCGGGCTATGGCTACACCTTC. The variable domain in full, completed from reference TRBV7-2 and TRBJ1-2, reads GAGVSQSPSNKVTEKGKDVELRCDPISGHTALYWYRQSLGQGLEFLIYFQGNSAPDKSGLPSDRFSAERTGGSVSTLTIQRTQQEDSAVYLCASTFGGAGYGYTFGSGTRLTVV.

As concerns this clone: Relative to the germline gene, one junction end is altered; a read error may explain this. The chain combines TRBV4-3 with TRBJ2-1; 8 nucleotides align to TRBD2. The CDR3 is 16 residues long. Germline CDR1 LGHNA, CDR2 YSLEER. CDR3 loop: CASSQGSAGAYNEQFF. In nucleotides, the CDR3 is TGCGCCAGCAGCCAAGGGTCAGCGGGGGCCTATAATGAGCAGTTCTTC.

The chain joins TRBV7-9 to TRBJ1-4; maybe TRBD1 (5 bases). The CDR3 totals 16 residues. CDR1 and CDR2 from the germline V gene are SEHNR and FQNEAQ (reference sequence). Trimming removed 5 bases from V and 0 bases from J, with 13 bases in between. The CDR3 nucleotides are TGTGCCAGCAGCGGAAATATAGGGGCAACTAATGAAAAACTGTTTTTT. Encoded protein: CASSGNIGATNEKLFF.

The rearrangement links TRBV7-6 to TRBJ1-1; D is unclear. V was cut by 5 bases and J by 5 bases, with 12 bases left in between. The germline gives CDR1 SGHVS, CDR2 FNYEAQ. This CDR3 is 13 amino acids long. CDR3 bases: TGTGCCAGCAGCGCCTTGGAAAGGACTGAAGCTTTCTTT. It specifies CASSALERTEAFF. The full variable domain, in which reference TRBV7-6 and TRBJ1-1 provide the parts outside the CDR3, is GAGVSQSPRYKVTKRGQDVALRCDPISGHVSLYWYRQALGQGPEFLTYFNYEAQQDKSGLPNDRFSAERPEGSISTLTIQRTEQRDSAMYRCASSALERTEAFFGQGTRLTVV.

This clone occurred once. This chain links TRBV29-1 with TRBJ2-7; TRBD2 might be the D (5 bases). The CDR3 runs to 12 residues. V shed 6 bases and J shed 0 bases, with 9 bases lying between them. Germline lookup yields CDR1 SQVTM and CDR2 ANQGSEA. CDR3 residues: CSVGLSSYEQYF. CDR3 nucleotide sequence: TGCAGCGTCGGACTGAGCTCCTACGAGCAGTACTTC.

The chain has TRBV19 and TRBJ2-5, with TRBD2 identical over 12 bases. The CDR3 has 15 amino acids. V was pared by 5 bases and J by 5 bases, with 6 bases of the junction left unmatched. The V gene's germline CDR1 is LNHDA and CDR2 SQIVND (reference sequence). The CDR3 loop is CASSPGLAGRETQYF. The CDR3 nucleotides read TGTGCCAGTAGTCCCGGACTAGCGGGGCGGGAGACCCAGTACTTC.

This chain links TRBV5-1 with TRBJ2-1; no clear D gene. Trimming shortened V by 4 bases and J by 8 bases, and 16 bases separated the two germline ends. The CDR3 spans 14 residues. Looked up from germline, CDR1 is SGHRS and CDR2 is YFSETQ. The CDR3 loop is CASSVALSYDEQFF. The CDR3 DNA sequence: TGCGCCAGCAGCGTGGCCCTGTCCTATGATGAGCAGTTCTTC.

The V gene is TRBV5-1, the J gene TRBJ1-1; 8 nucleotides match TRBD1. The junction had 2 bases not matched to a gene; V was cut back by 3 bases and J by 1 base. Germline V gene data show CDR1 as SGHRS and CDR2 as YFSETQ. The CDR3 covers 14 residues. CDR3 sequence (DNA): TGCGCCAGCAGCTGGGGACAGGAGAACACTGAAGCTTTCTTT. Translation: CASSWGQENTEAFF.

V is TRBV5-1 and J is TRBJ2-7; the D gene is possibly TRBD2 (6 bases). V gave up 4 bases and J gave up 1 base, with 12 bases separating them. The CDR3 covers 14 residues. CDR1 SGHRS and CDR2 YFSETQ come from the germline V gene. The CDR3 DNA sequence: TGCGCCAGCAGCCCGGGAGAAGGGTCCTACGAGCAGTACTTC. Protein sequence: CASSPGEGSYEQYF.

The chain links TRBV15 to TRBJ1-2, with TRBD1 as a possible D gene (6 bases). The CDR3 is 15 residues long. Per the germline V gene, CDR1 is LNHNV and CDR2 is YYDKDF (reference sequence). The germline V and J ends were trimmed by 5 bases and 4 bases, with 17 bases remaining between them. This CDR3 is CATSRAGTGIYGYTF. The DNA of the CDR3 is TGTGCCACCAGCCGTGCCGGCACAGGGATCTATGGCTACACCTTC.

The chain recombines TRBV5-1 with TRBJ2-7, with 7 bases that match TRBD1. Germline-derived CDR1 and CDR2 are SGHRS and YFSETQ. The CDR3 spans 14 residues. J gave up 6 bases and V 2 bases, and 8 bases lay outside the gene matches. CDR3 in DNA: TGCGCCAGCAGCTTTACAGGGGATTCTCCCGAGCAGTACTTC. It specifies CASSFTGDSPEQYF.

The rearrangement uses TRBV6-1 and TRBJ1-3, with a possible D match to TRBD1 (5 bases). V lost 2 bases and J 3 bases, leaving 11 bases between the germline ends. This CDR3 spans 15 amino acids. CDR1 and CDR2 from the germline V gene are MNHNS and SASEGT. CDR3 region: CASSELRDRGNTIYF. The CDR3 nucleotides read TGTGCCAGCAGTGAACTCCGGGACCGTGGAAACACCATATATTTT.

The chain combines TRBV11-2 with TRBJ2-1, with unresolved D. V was cut by 8 bases and J by 3 bases, with 8 bases left in between. The germline V gene encodes CDR1 SGHAT and CDR2 FQNNGV. CDR3 length: 12 amino acids. CDR3 region: CASGRNYNEQFF. CDR3 in DNA: TGTGCCAGCGGTAGGAACTACAATGAGCAGTTCTTC.

The chain links TRBV30 to TRBJ2-6, with TRBD2 as a possible D gene (6 bases). V lost 8 bases and J 3 bases, leaving 14 bases between the germline ends. The CDR3 totals 14 residues. The V gene's germline CDR1 is GTSNPN and CDR2 SVGIG (reference sequence). CDR3 residues: CALEGRGGANVLTF. The CDR3 nucleotides read TGTGCCCTGGAGGGGCGCGGTGGGGCCAACGTCCTGACTTTC.

The chain recombines TRBV5-4 with TRBJ1-1, with D uncertain. Germline V gene lookup returns CDR1 SGHNT and CDR2 YYREEE (reference sequence). The CDR3 extends over 16 amino acids. The ends were cut back, 5 bases at V and 3 bases at J, with 20 bases in the middle. In DNA form, the CDR3 reads TGTGCCAGCAGTCCGGGGTTTGATGGTGTGGACACTGAAGCTTTCTTT. Its protein product is CASSPGFDGVDTEAFF.

The chain has TRBV7-9 and TRBJ1-2; no clear D. The ends were cut back, 3 bases at V and 4 bases at J, with 9 bases in the middle. The CDR3 length is 13 residues. The germline CDR1 and CDR2 sequences are SEHNR and FQNEAQ (reference sequence). The CDR3 region is CASSLQETYGYTF. CDR3 coding DNA: TGTGCCAGCAGCTTGCAGGAAACCTATGGCTACACCTTC.

V usage is TRBV24-1 and J usage is TRBJ2-2; 10 bases are shared with TRBD2. V was pared by 5 bases and J by 3 bases, with 2 bases of the junction left unmatched. The CDR3 covers 15 residues. Germline V gene sequence: CDR1 KGHDR, CDR2 SFDVKD. This CDR3 is CATSGSGGDTGELFF. In DNA form, the CDR3 reads TGTGCCACCAGTGGAAGCGGGGGGGACACCGGGGAGCTGTTTTTT.

The genes are TRBV12-5 and TRBJ2-7; D is uncertain. V was trimmed by 4 bases and J by 3 bases, leaving 7 bases between them. The CDR3 has 12 residues. Germline CDR1 is LGHNT and CDR2 is FRNRAP. The CDR3 coding sequence is TGTGCTAGTGGTTCCACCTACTACGAGCAGTACTTC. This sequence encodes CASGSTYYEQYF.

The chain recombines TRBV30 with TRBJ2-1; 10 bases are a match to TRBD1. CDR1 GTSNPN and CDR2 SVGIG come from the germline V gene (reference sequence). The CDR3 has 14 residues. With V trimmed by 0 bases and J by 9 bases, 5 bases remained unmatched. The CDR3 DNA reads as TGTGCCTGGAGTGTAGGGACAGGGGTAGGTGAGCAGTTCTTC. It translates to CAWSVGTGVGEQFF.

This clone was picked up a small number of times. V gene TRBV19 combines with J gene TRBJ1-1; D gene unclear. The CDR3 covers 15 residues. V lost 7 bases to trimming and J lost 1 base, with 16 bases between them. Germline assignment: CDR1 LNHDA and CDR2 SQIVND (reference sequence). The DNA for the CDR3 is TGTGCCAGTAACAATGGCCCGATAAAGAACACTGAAGCTTTCTTT. Translating gives CASNNGPIKNTEAFF.

The rearrangement uses TRBV11-3 and TRBJ2-7; 9 positions agree with TRBD1. This CDR3 is built from 15 residues. Germline values: CDR1 SGHNT, CDR2 YENEEA. V dropped 5 bases and J dropped 5; count of bases not matched to a gene: 10. The CDR3 reads CASSVGTGKGNEQYF. The CDR3 DNA reads as TGTGCCAGCAGCGTCGGGACAGGGAAGGGTAACGAGCAGTACTTC.